The 32 T cell receptor beta chains presented below share a single source sample, sequenced in a study of tissue T cells after allogeneic stem cell transplantation. Clones were read by immunoSEQ multiplex PCR, and TCRdb kept only the in-frame ones, dropping some. Here the sample spans about 10,000 clones, approximately 57% being singletons. The sample consisted of tissue from the jejunum, taken at autopsy. The receptors were sampled from a woman aged 18 to 50 with breast cancer.

This clone showed up just a few times. The V call is TRBV12-3 or TRBV12-4, the J call TRBJ2-2, with no clear D. With 7 bases removed from V and 3 bases from J, the gap between germline ends came to 6 bases. The CDR3 runs 12 residues. CDR3 loop: CASTPDTGELFF. Here the CDR3 DNA reads TGTGCCAGCACCCCGGACACCGGGGAGCTGTTTTTT.

The V call is TRBV5-4, the J call TRBJ2-1, with D possibly matching TRBD1 (6 bases). The ends were cut back, 1 base at V and 7 bases at J, with 30 bases in the middle. The CDR3 contains 20 residues. Germline CDR1 reads SGHNT; CDR2 reads YYREEE (reference sequence). The CDR3 loop reads CASSLSVTGAGWGRKNEQFF. The DNA of the CDR3 is TGTGCCAGCAGCTTGAGTGTGACGGGCGCAGGTTGGGGGCGCAAAAATGAGCAGTTCTTC.

The sample holds a few counts of this clone. Mismatch with germline at one junction end may stem from a read error. V usage is TRBV7-7 and J usage is TRBJ2-5, with TRBD1 matching 9 bases. Germline CDR1 reads SSHAT; CDR2 reads FNYEAQ (reference sequence). The CDR3 has 13 residues. The CDR3 bases are TGTGCTAGCAGTTTGGACAGGGGAGAGACCCAGTACTTC. The encoded protein is CASSLDRGETQYF. The whole variable domain, filled in from reference TRBV7-7 and TRBJ2-5, reads GAGVSQSPRYKVTKRGQDVTLRCDPISSHATLYWYQQALGQGPEFLTYFNYEAQPDKSGLPSDRFSAERPEGSISTLTIQRTEQRDSAMYRCASSLDRGETQYFGPGTRLLVL.

The chain recombines TRBV2 with TRBJ2-1; 10 bases agree with TRBD2. CDR3 size: 15 residues. CDR1 is SNHLY, CDR2 FYNNEI, per germline. The junction had 11 bases not matched to a gene; V was cut back by 6 bases and J by 9 bases. CDR3 loop: CASSRTPSGSFEQFF. DNA for the CDR3: TGTGCCAGCAGCCGAACCCCTAGCGGGAGTTTTGAGCAGTTCTTC.

This rearrangement joins TRBV7-9 to TRBJ2-7; 8 nucleotides agree with TRBD1. The ends lost 5 bases at V and 6 bases at J; junction bases unmatched: 3. CDR1 is SEHNR and CDR2 is FQNEAQ in the germline V gene (reference sequence). This CDR3 has 12 amino acids. CDR3 amino acids: CASSEQGVEQYF. As DNA, the CDR3 is TGTGCCAGCAGCGAACAGGGGGTCGAGCAGTACTTC.

This clone has more than one count but fewer than ten. A clone one base away is much larger, so this may be a read error. The gene calls are TRBV6-5 and TRBJ2-7; maybe TRBD2 (6 bases). In germline, CDR1 is MNHEY, CDR2 SVGAGI. V lost 2 bases, J lost 1 base, and 9 bases lay in between. This CDR3 region has 14 residues. CDR3 protein: CASSYVGGSYEQYF. The CDR3 DNA follows: TGTGCCAGCAGTTACGTGGGGGGATCCTACGAGCAGTACTTC.

V usage is TRBV19 and J usage is TRBJ2-7; unclear D gene. The CDR3 extends over 13 amino acids. The ends were cut back, 3 bases at V and 4 bases at J, with 10 bases in the middle. From germline, CDR1 is LNHDA and CDR2 SQIVND (reference sequence). The CDR3 DNA is TGTGCCAGTAGTATCGGTTCGATTTACGAGCAGTACTTC. Encoded protein: CASSIGSIYEQYF.

The chain couples TRBV18 to TRBJ2-2; D remains unclear. The V and J ends lost 0 bases and 3 bases respectively, with 5 bases between them. The CDR3 length is 14 residues. Germline CDR1 and CDR2: KGHSH and LQKENI. The DNA of the CDR3 is TGTGCCAGCTCACCACCACCTGACACCGGGGAGCTGTTTTTT. Translation: CASSPPPDTGELFF.

The chain has TRBV3-1 (or the pseudogene TRBV3-2) and TRBJ2-7; unclear D gene. Germline V gene data show CDR1 as LGHDT and CDR2 as YNNKEL (reference sequence). CDR3 size: 13 residues. Trimming removed 1 base from V and 5 bases from J, with 9 bases in between. CDR3 region: CASSQGSLDEQYF. CDR3 nucleotides: TGTGCCAGCAGCCAAGGAAGTCTCGACGAGCAGTACTTC.

Sample share makes this clone medium-sized (0.01 to 0.1%). The V and J genes are TRBV3-1 (or the pseudogene TRBV3-2) and TRBJ2-1, with 12 bases lining up with TRBD2. Germline assignment: CDR1 LGHDT and CDR2 YNNKEL (reference sequence). This CDR3 has 16 amino acids. V lost 1 base, J lost 8 bases, and 6 bases stayed unmatched. CDR3 coding DNA: TGTGCCAGCAGCCAAGTCCCTAGCGGGGGGGCCGATGAGCAGTTCTTC. Translation gives CASSQVPSGGADEQFF.

This chain connects TRBV5-1 to TRBJ2-3; the match to TRBD2 covers 10 bases. Germline V gene lookup returns CDR1 SGHRS and CDR2 YFSETQ. The V and J ends lost 4 bases and 3 bases, in that order; junction bases with no gene match: 8. The CDR3 has 16 residues. The CDR3 DNA follows: TGCGCCAGCAGCGGGACAGCGGGGGGGCCGACAGATACGCAGTATTTT. The encoded protein is CASSGTAGGPTDTQYF.

V and J are TRBV5-4 and TRBJ2-1, with D unresolved. This CDR3 has 12 amino acids. Germline loops: CDR1 SGHNT, CDR2 YYREEE (reference sequence). Trimming stripped 4 bases from V and 6 bases from J, with 8 bases between. The CDR3 nucleotides read TGTGCCAGCAGCAGGAAGAGCAATGAGCAGTTCTTC. It yields the protein CASSRKSNEQFF.

To note about this clone: At the DNA level, this CDR3 is encoded by other sequences in the same sample as well. The gene calls are TRBV7-2 and TRBJ2-1; D uncertain. The CDR3 extends over 13 amino acids. From germline, CDR1 is SGHTA and CDR2 FQGNSA. Trimming pared 5 bases from V and 0 bases from J, leaving 5 bases between. The CDR3: CASSPPSYNEQFF. The CDR3 DNA reads as TGTGCCAGCAGCCCTCCCTCCTACAATGAGCAGTTCTTC.

The V call is TRBV6-2 or TRBV6-3, the J call TRBJ2-5; possibly TRBD1 or TRBD2 for D (5 bases each). In germline, CDR1 is MNHEY, CDR2 SVGEGT. The CDR3 is 12 residues long. V was shortened by 4 bases and J by 7 bases, with 10 bases between the two germline ends. CDR3 sequence reads: CASSSPGGTQYF. CDR3 in DNA: TGTGCCAGCAGTTCTCCTGGGGGGACCCAGTACTTC.

In its sample, this clone was seen a few times. The CDR3 nucleotides read TGTGCCAGCAGTTTAGGGTGGGATCAGCCCCAGCATTTT. Its translation: CASSLGWDQPQHF. The V and J genes are TRBV12-3 or TRBV12-4 and TRBJ1-5; unclear D gene. The length of the CDR3 is 13 residues. The V and J ends lost 1 base and 5 bases respectively, with 6 bases between them.

This clone was recorded a few times. The J gene is TRBJ1-2, the V gene TRBV4-3; no reliable D call. V gave up 2 bases and J gave up 2 bases, with 9 bases separating them. This CDR3 spans 14 amino acids. Germline lookup yields CDR1 LGHNA and CDR2 YSLEER. The CDR3 loop is CASSQSGENYGYTF. The CDR3 coding sequence is TGCGCCAGCAGCCAATCCGGGGAGAACTATGGCTACACCTTC.

This clone is large within its sample. The chain couples TRBV9 to TRBJ1-2, with a tentative D call TRBD1 (5 bases). The CDR3 totals 15 residues. The V end was cut by 4 bases, the J end by 7 bases, with 20 bases between. From germline, CDR1 is SGDLS and CDR2 YYNGEE. The DNA for the CDR3 is TGTGCCAGCAGCCTTAGCGCGGGGCGCGAAGGTGGCTACACCTTC. This gives the protein CASSLSAGREGGYTF.

CDR3 amino acids: CASSPLQASGNTIYF. CDR3 nucleotide sequence: TGTGCCAGCAGCCCATTACAAGCGTCTGGAAACACCATATATTTT. The chain carries TRBV9 and TRBJ1-3, with no clear D. Trimming took 4 bases from V and 1 from J, leaving 12 bases between them. Germline V lookup: CDR1 SGDLS, CDR2 YYNGEE. The CDR3 covers 15 residues.

In this sample, this clone turned up a few times. The chain recombines TRBV2 with TRBJ1-1; D is ambiguous. Trimming removed 0 bases at V and 1 base at J, with 12 bases between. This CDR3 has 16 residues. CDR1 and CDR2 (germline): SNHLY, FYNNEI. CDR3 nucleotides: TGTGCCAGCAGTGAAGCGCGGAACAGACAGAACACTGAAGCTTTCTTT. It is translated as CASSEARNRQNTEAFF.

In its sample, this clone was seen a few times. The chain uses TRBV3-1 (or the pseudogene TRBV3-2) and TRBJ2-1; D remains unclear. V lost 4 bases to trimming and J lost 6 bases, with 7 bases between them. Germline V CDR1 and CDR2: LGHDT, YNNKEL (reference sequence). This CDR3 is built from 12 residues. Written as DNA, the CDR3 is TGTGCCAGCAGCCCCGTGGGCAATGAGCAGTTCTTC. As protein: CASSPVGNEQFF.

This sequence joins TRBV7-2 and TRBJ2-5; 14 positions match TRBD2. Germline V lookup: CDR1 SGHTA, CDR2 FQGNSA. The CDR3 extends over 17 amino acids. The J segment lost 5 bases and the V segment lost 1 base, leaving 6 bases of the junction unmatched. The CDR3 coding sequence is TGTGCCAGCAGCTTAGGCGGGACTAGCGGGAGTTCGGAGACCCAGTACTTC. Amino acids: CASSLGGTSGSSETQYF.

This clone came up a few times. The chain joins TRBV5-5 to TRBJ2-3, with D uncertain. This CDR3 comprises 15 residues. The germline CDR1 and CDR2 sequences are SGHKS and YYEKEE (reference sequence). V was pared by 1 base and J by 3 bases, with 12 bases between. CDR3 in DNA: TGTGCCAGCAGCTTGCAGGAAGTTGAGACAGATACGCAGTATTTT. Its translation: CASSLQEVETDTQYF.

The chain links TRBV28 to TRBJ1-2, with D hard to call. The V gene lost 1 base and the J gene lost 7 bases, with 10 bases spanning the gap. CDR1 MDHEN and CDR2 SYDVKM come from the germline V gene. The CDR3 contains 13 residues. The CDR3 is CASSLSDSSGYTF. CDR3 DNA sequence: TGTGCCAGCAGTTTATCGGACTCGTCTGGCTACACCTTC.

The chain links TRBV2 to TRBJ2-3, with 8 positions matching TRBD1. Per the germline V gene, CDR1 is SNHLY and CDR2 is FYNNEI. V was clipped by 4 bases and J by 4 bases; unmatched bases: 1. This CDR3 has 13 amino acids. In DNA form, the CDR3 reads TGTGCCAGCAGTGGACAGGGGTCAGATACGCAGTATTTT. Translated, it gives CASSGQGSDTQYF.

This chain links TRBV4-1 with TRBJ1-2; the D gene is possibly TRBD1 (6 bases). The germline gives CDR1 MGHRA, CDR2 YSYEKL. Trimming left V 2 bases short and J 3 bases short, with 13 bases between. CDR3 length: 15 amino acids. The chain's CDR3 is CASSQIARGDYGYTF. In nucleotides, the CDR3 is TGCGCCAGCAGCCAAATCGCCAGGGGCGACTATGGCTACACCTTC.

This chain connects TRBV2 to TRBJ2-3, with 7 bases matching TRBD2. Germline lookup yields CDR1 SNHLY and CDR2 FYNNEI. V shed 8 bases and J 2 bases; nucleotides not matched to a gene: 19. This CDR3 region has 18 residues. CDR3 sequence (DNA): TGTGCCAGCCCACTAGCAGGGTGGGAGGGCCATTACACAGATACGCAGTATTTT. Amino acid sequence: CASPLAGWEGHYTDTQYF.

This clone was detected a few times. The V call is TRBV20-1, the J call TRBJ1-1; 7 bases match TRBD1. The CDR3 is made up of 11 amino acids. CDR1 is DFQATT and CDR2 is SNEGSKA in the germline V gene (reference sequence). Germline trimming cut 7 bases from V and 7 bases from J; bases unmatched to any gene: 6. The CDR3 spells CSGATGLEAFF. The CDR3 coding sequence is TGCAGTGGCGCGACAGGGCTTGAAGCTTTCTTT.

The rearrangement joins TRBV7-2 to TRBJ1-2, with a weak D call TRBD1 (6 bases). V was shortened by 4 bases and J by 7 bases, with 19 bases between the two germline ends. Germline CDR1 is SGHTA and CDR2 is FQGNSA. The CDR3 is 15 residues long. In DNA form, the CDR3 reads TGTGCCAGCAGCTCGTCCGGGACATTCGAAGTTGGCTACACCTTC. This encodes CASSSSGTFEVGYTF.

The V call is TRBV28, the J call TRBJ1-2; 7 bases are shared with TRBD1. Germline V gene lookup returns CDR1 MDHEN and CDR2 SYDVKM. The CDR3 extends over 15 amino acids. V lost 4 bases and J lost 4; bases outside the gene matches: 9. Here the CDR3 reads CASSSRSTGPYGYTF. In nucleotides, the CDR3 is TGTGCCAGCAGTTCGCGCTCGACAGGGCCCTATGGCTACACCTTC.

This clone ranks as medium-sized. V is TRBV10-3 and J is TRBJ1-5, with 8 positions matching TRBD1. CDR1 is ENHRY and CDR2 is SYGVKD in the germline V gene. This CDR3 contains 15 residues. Trimming took 6 bases from V and 6 from J; bases not matched to a gene: 10. The chain's CDR3 is CAISSGQGMIQPQHF. For the CDR3, the DNA is TGTGCCATCAGCAGCGGACAGGGAATGATTCAGCCCCAGCATTTT.

This chain connects TRBV9 to TRBJ1-2; D remains ambiguous. Germline CDR1 and CDR2: SGDLS and YYNGEE. The CDR3 covers 13 residues. V was trimmed by 2 bases and J by 3 bases, leaving 8 bases between them. Written as DNA, the CDR3 is TGTGCCAGCAGCGTTCCGCCCGACTATGGCTACACCTTC. Translating gives CASSVPPDYGYTF.

This chain connects TRBV7-2 to TRBJ1-2; 7 nucleotides agree with TRBD1. CDR1 is SGHTA and CDR2 is FQGNSA in the germline V gene. CDR3 length: 13 amino acids. V shed 4 bases, J shed 4 bases, and the junction held 3 bases outside the gene matches. CDR3: CASSSRDSYGYTF. CDR3 coding DNA: TGTGCCAGCAGCTCAAGGGACAGCTATGGCTACACCTTC.